The 17 T cell receptor beta chains listed next were all sequenced from one sample in a study of T-cell memory formation after mild COVID-19. Each CDR3 protein is one row after TCRdb ran MiXCR on the 5' RACE reads. The table lists about 430,000 distinct CDR3 sequences, around 24% of them singletons. Sequencing used PBMCs or a T cell subset sorted from them (not recorded which). The receptors come from an adult woman who had mild COVID-19 (a few samples of this study predate the infection). Cell type and time point are not known.

The chain recombines TRBV6-6 with TRBJ2-3; D is perhaps TRBD1 or TRBD2 (5 bases each). V was trimmed by 2 bases and J by 2 bases, leaving 11 bases between them. This CDR3 comprises 15 residues. CDR1 MNHNY and CDR2 SVGAGI come from the germline V gene (reference sequence). CDR3 nucleotides: TGTGCCAGCAGTTACAGGGACCCAGACACAGATACGCAGTATTTT. Translation: CASSYRDPDTDTQYF.

The J gene is TRBJ2-5, the V gene TRBV6-5; D is possibly TRBD2 (6 bases). The CDR3 runs to 15 residues. V gave up 6 bases and J gave up 7 bases, with 21 bases separating them. Per germline, CDR1 MNHEY and CDR2 SVGAGI. Here the CDR3 DNA reads TGTGCCAGCAGCCGACGGGAGCTAAAGATTGGGACCCAGTACTTC. Protein sequence: CASSRRELKIGTQYF.

This clonotype came up a few times. V is TRBV5-4 and J is TRBJ1-1; no definite D call. The germline V gene has CDR1 SGHNT and CDR2 YYREEE (reference sequence). Trimming took off 0 bases at V and 8 bases at J, with 8 bases between the two ends. The CDR3 has 12 residues. Here the CDR3 DNA reads TGTGCCAGCAGCTTGGCCAACGGAGAAGCTTTCTTT. Translating gives CASSLANGEAFF.

V and J are TRBV6-5 and TRBJ1-2; the D is unclear. The CDR3 runs to 12 residues. Germline CDR1 and CDR2: MNHEY and SVGAGI. With 6 bases removed from V and 1 base from J, the gap between germline ends came to 6 bases. For the CDR3, the DNA is TGTGCCAGCAGGGACGGTAACTATGGCTACACCTTC. Its protein product is CASRDGNYGYTF.

The V call is TRBV20-1, the J call TRBJ1-5; 9 bases line up with TRBD1. CDR3 length: 14 amino acids. The V gene end was trimmed by 6 bases and the J gene end by 3 bases; junction bases not matched to a gene: 6. Looked up from germline, CDR1 is DFQATT and CDR2 is SNEGSKA (reference sequence). In DNA form, the CDR3 reads TGCAGTGCGGGACAGGGAAGGGACAATCAGCCCCAGCATTTT. It translates to CSAGQGRDNQPQHF.

The V call is TRBV7-2, the J call TRBJ2-3; a weak D match, TRBD1 (7 bases). Per germline, CDR1 SGHTA and CDR2 FQGNSA. V was pared by 5 bases and J by 7 bases, with 19 bases between. This CDR3 is 15 amino acids long. CDR3 protein: CASSAGQPTGNTQYF. The CDR3 nucleotides read TGTGCCAGCAGCGCGGGACAGCCTACGGGGAATACGCAGTATTTT. Using reference TRBV7-2 and TRBJ2-3 for the parts outside the CDR3, the full variable domain is GAGVSQSPSNKVTEKGKDVELRCDPISGHTALYWYRQSLGQGLEFLIYFQGNSAPDKSGLPSDRFSAERTGGSVSTLTIQRTQQEDSAVYLCASSAGQPTGNTQYFGPGTRLTVL.

The sample holds a few counts of this clonotype. The chain recombines TRBV5-1 with TRBJ2-3, with TRBD2 matching 11 bases. This CDR3 spans 20 amino acids. Germline assignment: CDR1 SGHRS and CDR2 YFSETQ. V gave up 0 bases and J gave up 3 bases; unmatched junction bases: 15. CDR3 in amino acids: CASSLAPLLSGGAGTDTQYF. CDR3 sequence (DNA): TGCGCCAGCAGCTTGGCCCCACTTCTTAGCGGGGGGGCCGGGACAGATACGCAGTATTTT.

The V gene is TRBV11-3, the J gene TRBJ2-1, with 7 bases matching TRBD2. The V segment lost 5 bases and the J segment 3 bases; nucleotides outside the gene matches: 4. This CDR3 is 14 amino acids long. Germline loops: CDR1 SGHNT, CDR2 YENEEA. The CDR3 region is CASSPRTSYNEQFF. DNA for the CDR3: TGTGCCAGCAGCCCGCGGACTAGCTACAATGAGCAGTTCTTC.

This clonotype was counted only a few times. The chain joins TRBV7-8 to TRBJ2-3; D is uncertain. This CDR3 is 14 amino acids long. Trimming removed 1 base from V and 7 bases from J, with 12 bases in between. Germline V gene lookup returns CDR1 SGHVS and CDR2 FQNEAQ. Here the CDR3 DNA reads TGTGCCAGCAGCTTAGGTCCAGTCTATTATACGCAGTATTTT. Translating it yields CASSLGPVYYTQYF.

This clonotype was seen a few times. V and J are TRBV18 and TRBJ2-7; no clear D gene. The V end lost 3 bases, the J end lost 3 bases, and 6 bases lay between the germline ends. Germline V gene sequence: CDR1 KGHSH, CDR2 LQKENI. This CDR3 is 12 amino acids long. This CDR3 is CASSPAGYEQYF. The CDR3, as DNA: TGTGCCAGCTCACCCGCAGGCTACGAGCAGTACTTC. Supplemented by reference TRBV18 and TRBJ2-7, the full variable domain reads NAGVMQNPRHLVRRRGQEARLRCSPMKGHSHVYWYRQLPEEGLKFMVYLQKENIIDESGMPKERFSAEFPKEGPSILRIQQVVRGDSAAYFCASSPAGYEQYFGPGTRLTVT.

This clonotype was picked up a small number of times. The chain employs TRBV12-3 or TRBV12-4 and TRBJ2-3; 7 bases align to TRBD2. The CDR3 spans 12 residues. With 7 bases clipped from V and 9 bases from J, the junction kept 7 bases outside the gene matches. The CDR3 reads CASTRTSATQYF. CDR3 sequence (DNA): TGTGCCAGCACCCGAACTAGCGCAACGCAGTATTTT.

The genes are TRBV7-8 and TRBJ2-3, with TRBD2 identical over 7 bases. Per the germline V gene, CDR1 is SGHVS and CDR2 is FQNEAQ. The ends lost 5 bases at V and 6 bases at J; junction bases unmatched: 8. The CDR3 consists of 14 residues. The CDR3 protein is CASSQGLPPDTQYF. Here the CDR3 DNA reads TGTGCCAGCAGCCAGGGACTACCGCCGGATACGCAGTATTTT.

V usage is TRBV6-5 and J usage is TRBJ1-2; D gene ambiguous. Per the germline V gene, CDR1 is MNHEY and CDR2 is SVGAGI. This CDR3 comprises 15 residues. The V end lost 4 bases, the J end lost 7 bases, and 19 bases lay between the germline ends. DNA for the CDR3: TGTGCCAGCAGTTCTGAGGACGGACCCCTTTTTGGCTACACCTTC. Translated, it gives CASSSEDGPLFGYTF.

The V and J genes are TRBV7-9 and TRBJ1-6; no reliable D call. The CDR3 extends over 15 amino acids. Trimming removed 1 base from V and 6 bases from J, with 10 bases in between. The germline CDR1 and CDR2 sequences are SEHNR and FQNEAQ (reference sequence). The CDR3 spells CASSLGQSSNSPLHF. In DNA, the CDR3 is TGTGCCAGCAGCTTAGGTCAGAGTTCTAATTCACCCCTCCACTTT. Full variable domain (outside the CDR3, taken from reference TRBV7-9 and TRBJ1-6): DTGVSQNPRHKITKRGQNVTFRCDPISEHNRLYWYRQTLGQGPEFLTYFQNEAQLEKSRLLSDRFSAERPKGSFSTLEIQRTEQGDSAMYLCASSLGQSSNSPLHFGNGTRLTVT.

The rearrangement joins TRBV4-1 to TRBJ1-1; TRBD1 matches 9 bases. The CDR3 length is 15 residues. CDR1 is MGHRA, CDR2 YSYEKL, per germline. V was clipped by 0 bases and J by 10 bases; unmatched bases: 9. CDR3 sequence: CASSQDPFDRGTAFF. The CDR3 nucleotides are TGCGCCAGCAGCCAAGATCCATTCGACAGGGGGACAGCTTTCTTT.

The V gene is TRBV10-3, the J gene TRBJ2-1; D ambiguous. The CDR3 covers 13 residues. Germline lookup yields CDR1 ENHRY and CDR2 SYGVKD. Trimming removed 10 bases from V and 4 bases from J, with 14 bases in between. CDR3 sequence: CATLPEEYNEQFF. The CDR3 DNA sequence: TGTGCCACTCTCCCCGAGGAGTACAATGAGCAGTTCTTC.

This chain links TRBV20-1 with TRBJ2-3; 8 bases are shared with TRBD1. This CDR3 has 14 residues. Germline lookup yields CDR1 DFQATT and CDR2 SNEGSKA (reference sequence). Trimming cost V 0 bases and J 4 bases; bases outside gene matches: 3. CDR3 DNA: TGCAGTGCTAGAGATCGGACAGGGTCAGATACGCAGTATTTT. Protein product: CSARDRTGSDTQYF.